This is a list of T cell receptor beta chains from one sample in a study of blood T cell repertoires in COVID-19. The method was immunoSEQ multiplex PCR; TCRdb's version includes in-frame clones alone and lacks a portion of them. This table holds 150,000 or so clones, roughly 84% found once. The sample comprised PBMCs or T cells enriched from blood (not recorded which). Receptor source: a woman aged 55-69 years who had recovered from COVID-19. Both conserved end residues are part of each CDR3. D genes are given only for firm matches. For some rows the clone size is stated as once, few or many, or as a class when expanded; others skip it.

J gene	clone size	V gene	D gene	CDR3 DNA	CDR3 protein
TRBJ1-2	.	TRBV21-1	.	TGTGCCAGCAGCAAAAAAGGAATCCGTACAGTAAATGGCTACACCTTC	CASSKKGIRTVNGYTF
TRBJ1-3	.	TRBV5-1	.	TGCGCCAGCAGCTTGTACGGGACTGGAAACACCATATATTTT	CASSLYGTGNTIYF
TRBJ1-1	.	TRBV30	.	TGTGCCTGGAGTCAAGGGGTGTCCACTGAAGCTTTCTTT	CAWSQGVSTEAFF
TRBJ1-4	.	TRBV5-1	.	TGCGCCAGCAAACTGGTCGGAGCAACTAATGAAAAACTGTTTTTT	CASKLVGATNEKLFF
TRBJ2-2	.	TRBV11-2	TRBD1	TGTGCCAGCAGCCCACGACAGGGGAGGAGCGGGGAGCTGTTTTTT	CASSPRQGRSGELFF
TRBJ1-5	.	TRBV9	TRBD1	TGTGCCAGCAGTGCGGGACAGGGGGCGGGTCAGCCCCAGCATTTT	CASSAGQGAGQPQHF
TRBJ2-7	once	TRBV6-6	TRBD1	TGTGCCAGCAGAGGGACAGTGAAAAACTCCTACGAGCAGTACTTC	CASRGTVKNSYEQYF
TRBJ1-2	.	TRBV7-9	TRBD1	TGTGCCAGCACCATCACCCAGGGGACAGGGATTTATGGCTACACCTTC	CASTITQGTGIYGYTF
TRBJ1-1	.	TRBV3-1/TRBV3-2	.	TGTGCCAGCAGCCAGCCGGGGGAGGGCACTGAAGCTTTCTTT	CASSQPGEGTEAFF
TRBJ1-3	.	TRBV9	TRBD1	TGTGCCAGCAGCGTAGGACAGGGAAGTGGAAACACCATATATTTT	CASSVGQGSGNTIYF